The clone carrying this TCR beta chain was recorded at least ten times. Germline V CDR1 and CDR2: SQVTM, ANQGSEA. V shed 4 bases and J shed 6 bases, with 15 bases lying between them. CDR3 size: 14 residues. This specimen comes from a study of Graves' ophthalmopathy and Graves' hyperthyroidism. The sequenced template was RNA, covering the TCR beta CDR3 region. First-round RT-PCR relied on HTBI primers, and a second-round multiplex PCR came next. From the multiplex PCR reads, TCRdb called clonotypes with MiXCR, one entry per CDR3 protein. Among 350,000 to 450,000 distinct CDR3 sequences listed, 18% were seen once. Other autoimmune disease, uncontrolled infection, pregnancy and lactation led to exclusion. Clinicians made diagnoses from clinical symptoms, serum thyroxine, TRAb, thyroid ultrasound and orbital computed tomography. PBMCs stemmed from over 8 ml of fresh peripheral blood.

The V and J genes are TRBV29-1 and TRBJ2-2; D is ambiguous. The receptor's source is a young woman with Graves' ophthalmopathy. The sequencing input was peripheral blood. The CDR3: CSVALLGGAGELFF. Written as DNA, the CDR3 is TGCAGCGTTGCCCTTTTAGGCGGTGCCGGGGAGCTGTTTTTT.